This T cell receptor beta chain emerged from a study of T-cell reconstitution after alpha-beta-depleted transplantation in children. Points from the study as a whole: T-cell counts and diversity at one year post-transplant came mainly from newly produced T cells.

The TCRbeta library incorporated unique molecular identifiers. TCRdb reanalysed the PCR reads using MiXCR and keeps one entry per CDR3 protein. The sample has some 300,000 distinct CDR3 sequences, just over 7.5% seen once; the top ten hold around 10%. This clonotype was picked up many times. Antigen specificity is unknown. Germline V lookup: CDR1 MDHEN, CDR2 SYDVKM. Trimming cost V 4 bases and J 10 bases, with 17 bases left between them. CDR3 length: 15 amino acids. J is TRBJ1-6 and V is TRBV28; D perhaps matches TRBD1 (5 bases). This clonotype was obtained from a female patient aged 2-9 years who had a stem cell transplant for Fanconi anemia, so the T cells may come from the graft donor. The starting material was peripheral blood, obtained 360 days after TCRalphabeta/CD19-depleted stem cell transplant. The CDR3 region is CASSSGPGVVSPLHF. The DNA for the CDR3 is TGTGCCAGCAGTTCAGGACCGGGGGTGGTCTCACCCCTCCACTTT.